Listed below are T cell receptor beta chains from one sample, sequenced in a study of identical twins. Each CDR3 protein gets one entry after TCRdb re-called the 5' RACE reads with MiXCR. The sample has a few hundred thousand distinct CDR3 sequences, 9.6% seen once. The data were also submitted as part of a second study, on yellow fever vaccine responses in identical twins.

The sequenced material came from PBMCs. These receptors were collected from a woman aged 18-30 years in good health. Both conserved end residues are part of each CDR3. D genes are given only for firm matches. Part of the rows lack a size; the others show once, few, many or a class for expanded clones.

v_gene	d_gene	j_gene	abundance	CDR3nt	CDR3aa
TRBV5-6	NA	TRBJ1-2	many	TGTGCCAGCAGCTCGCGTTGGGCGGACTATGGCTACACCTTC	CASSSRWADYGYTF
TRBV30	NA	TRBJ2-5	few	TGTGCCTGGAGTATCGGGGGAGAGACCCAGTACTTC	CAWSIGGETQYF
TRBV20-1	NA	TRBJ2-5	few	TGCAGTGCTAGGCCCGGCAGGGGAGAGACCCAGTACTTC	CSARPGRGETQYF
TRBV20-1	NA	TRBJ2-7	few	TGCAGTGCTAGTGCCCTATCCGCAGGACCCCGGGAGCAGTACTTC	CSASALSAGPREQYF
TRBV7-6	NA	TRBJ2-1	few	TGTGCCAGCAGCCGGGGGTGGGGGATTGATGAGCAGTTCTTC	CASSRGWGIDEQFF
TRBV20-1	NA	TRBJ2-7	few	TGCAGTGCAAATCCCCCCGGGACTCCCTTCTACGAGCAGTACTTC	CSANPPGTPFYEQYF
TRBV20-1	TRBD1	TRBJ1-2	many	TGCAGTGCAAGGGACAGCCTCCAGTATGGCTACACCTTC	CSARDSLQYGYTF
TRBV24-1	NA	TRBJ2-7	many	TGTGCCACCAGTGATTCTAACTACGAGCAGTACTTC	CATSDSNYEQYF
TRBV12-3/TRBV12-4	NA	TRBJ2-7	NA	TGTGCCAGCAGTTTGTGGCCACAGGGACGACACGAGCAGTACTTC	CASSLWPQGRHEQYF
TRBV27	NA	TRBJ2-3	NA	TGTGCCAGCCGGGCCCGCCCCGCCACAGATACGCAGTATTTT	CASRARPATDTQYF
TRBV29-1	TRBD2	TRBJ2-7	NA	TGCAGCGTTGAACTAGCGGGAGGGCCCTCCTACGAGCAGTACTTC	CSVELAGGPSYEQYF
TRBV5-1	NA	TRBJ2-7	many	TGCGCCAGCAGCCTTGGGACCTCAGTTCCTTCCTACGAGCAGTACTTC	CASSLGTSVPSYEQYF
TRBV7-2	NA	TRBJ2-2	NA	TGTGCCAGCAGCTTCCATAGGAACACCGGGGAGCTGTTTTTT	CASSFHRNTGELFF
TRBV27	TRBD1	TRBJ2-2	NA	TGTGCCAGCAGTTTACAGGACAGGGTCACCGGGGAGCTGTTTTTT	CASSLQDRVTGELFF
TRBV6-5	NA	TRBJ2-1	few	TGTGCCAGCAGCTTTACTCTGGGGGGTACCCGCTACAATGAGCAGTTCTTC	CASSFTLGGTRYNEQFF
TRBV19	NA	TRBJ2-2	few	TGTGCCAGTCAACCGGACACCGGGGAGCTGTTTTTT	CASQPDTGELFF
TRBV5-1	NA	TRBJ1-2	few	TGCGCCAGCAGGTTGAATTTCGACTACACCTTC	CASRLNFDYTF
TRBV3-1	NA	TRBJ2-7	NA	TGTGCCAGCAGCCGCCATTTTGAGGGGGAGGAATTAGACGAGCAGTACTTC	CASSRHFEGEELDEQYF
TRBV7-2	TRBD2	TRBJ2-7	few	TGTGCCAGCAGCACCCGGGACTACTACGAGCAGTACTTC	CASSTRDYYEQYF
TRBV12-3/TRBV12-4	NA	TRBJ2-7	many	TGTGCCAGCAGTGGGGGATCCCTCACCTACGAGCAGTACTTC	CASSGGSLTYEQYF
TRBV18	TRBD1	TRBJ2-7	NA	TGTGCCAGCTCACCGCTCGGGACAGGGCCGTACGAGCAGTACTTC	CASSPLGTGPYEQYF